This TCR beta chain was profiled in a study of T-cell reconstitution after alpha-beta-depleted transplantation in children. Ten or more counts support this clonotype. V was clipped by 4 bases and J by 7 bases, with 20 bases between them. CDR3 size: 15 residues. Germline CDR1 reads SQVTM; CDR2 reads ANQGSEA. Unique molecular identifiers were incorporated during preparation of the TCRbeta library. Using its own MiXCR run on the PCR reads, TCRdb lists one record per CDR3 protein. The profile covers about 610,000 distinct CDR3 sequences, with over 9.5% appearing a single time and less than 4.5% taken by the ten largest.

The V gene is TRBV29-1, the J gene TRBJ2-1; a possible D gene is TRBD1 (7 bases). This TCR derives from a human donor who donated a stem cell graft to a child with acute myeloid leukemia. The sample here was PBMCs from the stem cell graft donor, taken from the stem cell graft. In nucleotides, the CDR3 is TGCAGCGTTGTAGTTGGAGGGGGCGTTTTGAATGAGCAGTTCTTC. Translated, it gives CSVVVGGGVLNEQFF.